These 14 T cell receptor beta chains originate from one sample sequenced in a study of T-cell memory formation after mild COVID-19. TCRdb fed the 5' RACE reads into MiXCR, producing one record per CDR3 protein. The sample yields 300,000 to 400,000 distinct CDR3 sequences, around 13% seen once. Input material: PBMCs or a T cell subset sorted from them (not recorded which). The receptors derive from a man younger than 30 who had mild COVID-19 (a few samples of this study predate the infection). Cell type and time point are not known.

The table lists this clonotype with a few counts. This sequence joins TRBV10-3 and TRBJ2-3; D is unresolved. The CDR3 covers 13 residues. CDR1 and CDR2 (germline): ENHRY, SYGVKD. Trimming removed 3 bases from V and 10 bases from J, with 14 bases in between. CDR3 nucleotides: TGTGCCATCAGTGAAGGTCCAGAATATGCGCAGTATTTT. It encodes CAISEGPEYAQYF.

This chain connects TRBV20-1 to TRBJ2-3, with TRBD1 matching 9 bases. This CDR3 has 12 amino acids. The germline V gene encodes CDR1 DFQATT and CDR2 SNEGSKA (reference sequence). With 7 bases clipped from V and 2 bases from J, the junction kept 1 base outside the gene matches. The CDR3 DNA follows: TGCAGTGGGGACAGGGACACAGATACGCAGTATTTT. As protein: CSGDRDTDTQYF.

The chain is built from TRBV5-1 and TRBJ2-4; no clear D. CDR1 SGHRS and CDR2 YFSETQ come from the germline V gene. The V end was cut by 4 bases, the J end by 2 bases, with 13 bases between. This CDR3 contains 15 residues. The CDR3 nucleotides are TGCGCCAGCAGCGACCAGGACGGAACCAAAAACATTCAGTACTTC. It yields the protein CASSDQDGTKNIQYF.

The chain uses TRBV11-2 and TRBJ2-7; D is ambiguous. CDR1 SGHAT and CDR2 FQNNGV come from the germline V gene. The CDR3 has 14 amino acids. Trimming pared 3 bases from V and 0 bases from J, leaving 9 bases between. CDR3 in amino acids: CASSLGSLSYEQYF. The CDR3 DNA reads TGTGCCAGCAGCTTGGGGTCCCTCTCCTACGAGCAGTACTTC. The whole variable domain, remainder taken from reference TRBV11-2 and TRBJ2-7, is EAGVAQSPRYKIIEKRQSVAFWCNPISGHATLYWYQQILGQGPKLLIQFQNNGVVDDSQLPKDRFSAERLKGVDSTLKIQPAKLEDSAVYLCASSLGSLSYEQYFGPGTRLTVT.

The V and J genes are TRBV5-1 and TRBJ1-1; tentative D call: TRBD1 (6 bases). The CDR3 length is 15 residues. The V end was cut by 0 bases, the J end by 5 bases, with 14 bases between. Germline values: CDR1 SGHRS, CDR2 YFSETQ. The CDR3 loop is CASSLGQGMGTEAFF. CDR3 coding DNA: TGCGCCAGCAGCTTGGGCCAGGGGATGGGGACTGAAGCTTTCTTT.

V is TRBV9 and J is TRBJ2-3; a possible D gene is TRBD1 (5 bases). V lost 4 bases to trimming and J lost 7 bases, with 16 bases between them. CDR3 size: 14 residues. Germline V gives CDR1 SGDLS, CDR2 YYNGEE. The CDR3 DNA sequence: TGTGCCAGCAGCCACCGCCAGGGCCCAAATACGCAGTATTTT. It encodes CASSHRQGPNTQYF.

The chain is built from TRBV4-2 and TRBJ1-2; D not resolved. Germline V CDR1 and CDR2: LGHNA, YNFKEQ. The CDR3 loop spans 15 amino acids. The V gene lost 0 bases and the J gene lost 7 bases, with 15 bases spanning the gap. The CDR3, as DNA: TGTGCCAGCAGCCAAGATCGGCAGGATCGGGCTGGCTACACCTTC. Translating gives CASSQDRQDRAGYTF.

In its sample, this clonotype was seen many times. V is TRBV7-2 and J is TRBJ2-5, with D tentatively TRBD2 (6 bases). The CDR3 is 14 amino acids. The ends were cut back, 5 bases at V and 3 bases at J, with 13 bases in the middle. The germline V gene encodes CDR1 SGHTA and CDR2 FQGNSA. This CDR3 is CASSVQEGKETQYF. CDR3 DNA: TGTGCCAGCAGCGTCCAGGAGGGGAAAGAGACCCAGTACTTC.

The sample holds a few counts of this clonotype. The chain combines TRBV6-6 with TRBJ2-7; perhaps TRBD1 as D (6 bases). CDR3 length equals 15 residues. V gave up 0 bases and J gave up 5 bases, with 14 bases separating them. Germline values: CDR1 MNHNY, CDR2 SVGAGI (reference sequence). CDR3 region: CASSYSMVGANEQYV. For the CDR3, the DNA is TGTGCCAGCAGTTACTCGATGGTGGGGGCGAACGAGCAGTACGTC.

The V and J genes are TRBV6-4 and TRBJ2-2; D unresolved. V dropped 7 bases and J dropped 3 bases, with 6 bases sitting between them. The CDR3 runs 12 residues. CDR1 and CDR2 (germline): MRHNA, SNTAGT. The CDR3 DNA follows: TGTGCCAGCACCGCTGACACCGGGGAGCTGTTTTTT. Translating gives CASTADTGELFF.

In its sample, this clonotype was seen a few times. The V call is TRBV6-6, the J call TRBJ2-5, with D hard to call. Germline V gene lookup returns CDR1 MNHNY and CDR2 SVGAGI (reference sequence). The CDR3 is made up of 15 amino acids. Trimming pared 5 bases from V and 0 bases from J, leaving 13 bases between. CDR3 amino acids: CASSPRLSYQETQYF. CDR3 nucleotide sequence: TGTGCCAGCAGTCCCCGACTCTCGTACCAAGAGACCCAGTACTTC.

This clonotype has at least ten counts. The chain recombines TRBV12-3 or TRBV12-4 with TRBJ2-3; no clear D gene. The CDR3 runs to 13 residues. The V end was cut by 4 bases, the J end by 1 base, with 6 bases between. CDR3 protein: CASSSRGTDTQYF. The CDR3, as DNA: TGTGCCAGCAGTTCAAGGGGCACAGATACGCAGTATTTT.

The table lists this clonotype with many counts. V is TRBV6-5 and J is TRBJ2-3, with 8 bases lining up with TRBD2. The length of the CDR3 is 14 residues. Germline CDR1 and CDR2: MNHEY and SVGAGI. The V gene end was trimmed by 5 bases and the J gene end by 6 bases; junction bases not matched to a gene: 7. This chain's CDR3 is CASSTGLGGDTQYF. In nucleotides, the CDR3 is TGTGCCAGCAGTACGGGACTAGGGGGGGATACGCAGTATTTT.

This clonotype was recorded a few times. CDR3 nucleotides: TGTGCCAGCAGTTTAGTGGGGGGGCGGTCCCGCGAGCAGTACTTC. It is translated as CASSLVGGRSREQYF. The rearrangement uses TRBV12-3 or TRBV12-4 and TRBJ2-7, with D possibly TRBD2 on 7 matching bases. Trimming took 1 base from V and 6 from J, leaving 16 bases between them. The CDR3 length is 15 residues.